The clone carrying this T cell receptor (beta chain) was counted only a few times. As yet, its antigen is unknown. The time point was: newly diagnosed GD, antithyroid drugs for less than 3 months. With RNA extracted from PBMCs as input, the TCR library was made. The record originates from a study of regulatory T cells in long-lasting Graves disease. General study findings and limits: Persistent disease favored TRBV28, TRBJ1-2 and TRBJ2-5.

HTBI primers from iRepertoire and Arm-PCR of CDR3 regions yielded the TCR beta libraries. TCRdb called the multiplex PCR reads again in MiXCR, with one record for every CDR3 protein. The table includes fewer than 650,000 distinct CDR3 sequences, about 16% detected once. The CDR3 is 15 residues long. J was trimmed by 0 bases and V by 7 bases; bases with no gene match: 7. Germline assignment: CDR1 MNHNS and CDR2 SASEGT. These same data were also listed under a study on T cells in Graves' hyperthyroidism and ophthalmopathy. From that second work: The study excluded patients with uncontrolled infection, other autoimmune disease, pregnancy or lactation. The primer set for the first-round RT-PCR of the TCR CDR3 was HTBI.

This TCR derives from a young man with Graves disease. The source was peripheral blood mononuclear cells (PBMCs), collected at new diagnosis, from a patient treated with antithyroid drugs. V gene TRBV6-1 combines with J gene TRBJ1-1; 8 bases match TRBD1. The chain's CDR3 is CASIKGQAMNTEAFF. The DNA of the CDR3 is TGTGCCAGCATTAAGGGACAGGCAATGAACACTGAAGCTTTCTTT.